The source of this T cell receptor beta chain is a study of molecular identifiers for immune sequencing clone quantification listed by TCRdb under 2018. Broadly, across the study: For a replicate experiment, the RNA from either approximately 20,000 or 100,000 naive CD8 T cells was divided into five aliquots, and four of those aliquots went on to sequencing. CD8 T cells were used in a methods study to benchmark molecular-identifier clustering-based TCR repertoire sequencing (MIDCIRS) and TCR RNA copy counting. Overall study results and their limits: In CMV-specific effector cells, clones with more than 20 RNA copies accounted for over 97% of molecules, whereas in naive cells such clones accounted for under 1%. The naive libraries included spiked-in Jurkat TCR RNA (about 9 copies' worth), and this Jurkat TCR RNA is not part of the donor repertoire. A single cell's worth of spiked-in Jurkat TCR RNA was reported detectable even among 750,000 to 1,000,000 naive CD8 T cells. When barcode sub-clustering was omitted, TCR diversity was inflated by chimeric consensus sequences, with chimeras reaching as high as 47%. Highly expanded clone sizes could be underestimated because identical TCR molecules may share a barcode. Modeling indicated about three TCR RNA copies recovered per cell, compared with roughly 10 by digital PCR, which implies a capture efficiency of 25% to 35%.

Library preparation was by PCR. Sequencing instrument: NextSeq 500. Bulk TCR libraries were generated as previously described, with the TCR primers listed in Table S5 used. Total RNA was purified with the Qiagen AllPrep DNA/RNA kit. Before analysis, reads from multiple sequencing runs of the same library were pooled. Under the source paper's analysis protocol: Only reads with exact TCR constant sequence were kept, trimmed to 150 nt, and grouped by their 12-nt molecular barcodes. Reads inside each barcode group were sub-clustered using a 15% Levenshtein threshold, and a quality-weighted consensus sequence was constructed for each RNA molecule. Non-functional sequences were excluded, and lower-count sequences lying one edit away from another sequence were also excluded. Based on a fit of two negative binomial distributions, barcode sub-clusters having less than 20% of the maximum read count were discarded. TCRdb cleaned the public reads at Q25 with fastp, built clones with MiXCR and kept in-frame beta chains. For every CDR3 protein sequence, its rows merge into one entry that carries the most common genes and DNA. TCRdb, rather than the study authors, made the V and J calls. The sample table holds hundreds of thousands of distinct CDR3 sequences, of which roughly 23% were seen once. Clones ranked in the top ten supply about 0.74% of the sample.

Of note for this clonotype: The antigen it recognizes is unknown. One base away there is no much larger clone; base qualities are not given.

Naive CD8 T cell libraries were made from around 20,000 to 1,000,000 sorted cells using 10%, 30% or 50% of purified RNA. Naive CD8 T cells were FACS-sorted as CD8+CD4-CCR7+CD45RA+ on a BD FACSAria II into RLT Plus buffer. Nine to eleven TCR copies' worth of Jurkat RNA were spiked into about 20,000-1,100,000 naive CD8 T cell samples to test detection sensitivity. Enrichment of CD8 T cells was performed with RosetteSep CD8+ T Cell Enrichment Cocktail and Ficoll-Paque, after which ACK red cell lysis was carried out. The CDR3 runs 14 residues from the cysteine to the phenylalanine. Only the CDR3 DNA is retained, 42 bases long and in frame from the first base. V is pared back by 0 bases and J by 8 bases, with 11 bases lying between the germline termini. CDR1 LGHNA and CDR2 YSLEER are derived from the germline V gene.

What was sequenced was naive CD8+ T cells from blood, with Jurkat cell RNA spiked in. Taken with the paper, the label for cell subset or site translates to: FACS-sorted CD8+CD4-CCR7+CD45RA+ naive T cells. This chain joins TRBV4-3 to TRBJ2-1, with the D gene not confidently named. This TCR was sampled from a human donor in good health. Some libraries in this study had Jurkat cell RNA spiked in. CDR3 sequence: CASSQETINHEQFF. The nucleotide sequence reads TGCGCCAGCAGCCAAGAGACCATTAACCATGAGCAGTTCTTC.